The 15 T cell receptor beta chains below all came from one sample that was sequenced in a study of T cells in Graves' hyperthyroidism and ophthalmopathy (dated by TCRdb to the late 2010s). The library came from multiplex PCR. Instrument used: Illumina HiSeq 2000. The TCR beta CDR3 regions were amplified from the RNA transcripts. The first round of RT-PCR for the TCR CDR3 was performed with the HTBI primer set and the Qiagen OneStep RT-PCR kit. The raw public reads went through TCRdb reprocessing: fastp at Q25, MiXCR clone calling, in-frame beta chains kept. Every entry covers one CDR3 protein and lists the most common genes and DNA from its rows. The sample has around 300,000 distinct CDR3 sequences on record, approximately 12% of them singletons. Roughly 8.5% of the sample is taken by the ten largest. Sequencing used blood. These receptors came from a woman in her thirties with Graves' hyperthyroidism that later progressed to Graves' ophthalmopathy.

The J gene is TRBJ2-7, the V gene TRBV4-1; 11 bases are a match to TRBD2. This CDR3 contains 14 residues. Germline trimming cut 5 bases from V and 7 bases from J; bases unmatched to any gene: 7. CDR1 MGHRA and CDR2 YSYEKL come from the germline V gene. DNA of the CDR3: TGCGCCAGCAGCGTAGCGGGAGGGCGATGGGAGCAGTACTTC. This encodes CASSVAGGRWEQYF.

This clonotype occurred many times. The chain is built from TRBV19 and TRBJ1-1; 8 positions match TRBD1. V trimming: 4 bases; J trimming: 6 bases; junction bases outside the gene matches: 7. The CDR3 has 14 residues. The germline V gene encodes CDR1 LNHDA and CDR2 SQIVND (reference sequence). The CDR3 nucleotides are TGTGCCAGTAGTAATCAGGGGGCAAAGGCTGAAGCTTTCTTT. Translated: CASSNQGAKAEAFF. Using reference TRBV19 and TRBJ1-1 for the parts outside the CDR3, the full variable domain is DGGITQSPKYLFRKEGQNVTLSCEQNLNHDAMYWYRQDPGQGLRLIYYSQIVNDFQKGDIAEGYSVSREKKESFPLTVTSAQKNPTAFYLCASSNQGAKAEAFFGQGTRLTVV.

V gene TRBV19 combines with J gene TRBJ2-4, with TRBD1 as a possible D gene (6 bases). The CDR3 has 18 amino acids. Trimming removed 4 bases at V and 1 base at J, with 20 bases between. Germline assignment: CDR1 LNHDA and CDR2 SQIVND (reference sequence). The CDR3 DNA follows: TGTGCCAGTAGTACTTATATCACAGGGCAATGGGCCAAAAACATTCAGTACTTC. Residues: CASSTYITGQWAKNIQYF.

Remarks on this clonotype: Since the CDR3 does not end with the conserved phenylalanine or tryptophan, this likely comes from a read error. The rearrangement joins TRBV19 to TRBJ2-7, with unresolved D. V shed 1 base and J shed 4 bases, with 8 bases lying between them. Germline CDR1 is LNHDA and CDR2 is SQIVND (reference sequence). The CDR3 spans 13 residues. The CDR3: CASSIGSSYEQYL. Here the CDR3 DNA reads TGTGCCAGTAGTATAGGGTCGAGTTACGAGCAGTACCTC.

The table lists this clonotype with many counts. CDR3 in DNA: TGTGCCAGCAGTTTCGGGACAGGAAGCTCTGGGGCCAACGTCCTGACTTTC. It encodes CASSFGTGSSGANVLTF. The chain joins TRBV7-9 to TRBJ2-6, with TRBD1 matching 8 bases. The CDR3 is 17 amino acids. J gave up 0 bases and V 6 bases, and 7 bases lay outside the gene matches. Germline V gene sequence: CDR1 SEHNR, CDR2 FQNEAQ (reference sequence).

This chain uses TRBV29-1 with TRBJ1-4, with D perhaps TRBD1 (6 bases). The germline V gene encodes CDR1 SQVTM and CDR2 ANQGSEA. The CDR3 contains 13 residues. The V end was cut by 8 bases, the J end by 2 bases, with 12 bases between. CDR3 DNA sequence: TGCAGCTGTACAGGGCTGACTAATGAAAAACTGTTTTTT. Translated: CSCTGLTNEKLFF.

This clonotype was seen many times. The rearrangement links TRBV28 to TRBJ2-1, with D uncertain. V lost 4 bases and J 0 bases, leaving 13 bases between the germline ends. The length of the CDR3 is 16 residues. Germline V lookup: CDR1 MDHEN, CDR2 SYDVKM. In DNA form, the CDR3 reads TGTGCCAGCAGTTCCCTGACGGTAAGCTCCTACAATGAGCAGTTCTTC. Translating it yields CASSSLTVSSYNEQFF.

The chain links TRBV9 to TRBJ2-7; maybe TRBD2 (5 bases). Germline CDR1 is SGDLS and CDR2 is YYNGEE. Between the trimmed V and J ends, which lost 1 base and 0 bases, there was a span of 8 bases. The CDR3 spans 14 residues. For the CDR3, the DNA is TGTGCCAGCAGCGTAACTAGAGGCTCCTACGAGCAGTACTTC. Its translation is CASSVTRGSYEQYF.

This clonotype has at least ten counts. The J gene is TRBJ2-1, the V gene TRBV7-6; 7 bases fit TRBD2. CDR3 size: 15 residues. V trimming: 1 base; J trimming: 7 bases; junction bases outside the gene matches: 7. CDR1 is SGHVS, CDR2 FNYEAQ, per germline. The CDR3 region has the DNA TGTGCCAGCAGCTTAGTGACGGCGGGAGATAATGAGCAGTTCTTC. Its protein product is CASSLVTAGDNEQFF.

About this clonotype: Since a much larger clone is just one base distant, this may be a read error. This likely comes from a read error, as the CDR3 has no conserved phenylalanine or tryptophan at its end. The V call is TRBV6-1, the J call TRBJ1-2; D gene uncertain. V was clipped by 0 bases and J by 3 bases, with 8 bases between them. From germline, CDR1 is MNHNS and CDR2 SASEGT. There are 14 residues in the CDR3. The CDR3 loop is CASSEATDYYGYTL. The CDR3 DNA reads TGTGCCAGCAGTGAAGCCACGGACTACTATGGCTACACCCTC.

This clonotype was recorded many times. The chain carries TRBV11-3 and TRBJ2-3; TRBD2 agrees at 8 bases. Trimming at V came to 0 bases and at J to 0 bases, leaving 5 bases not matched to a gene. Germline-derived CDR1 and CDR2 are SGHNT and YENEEA. CDR3 size: 17 residues. The CDR3 nucleotides read TGTGCCAGCAGCTTAGACGGGAGGGCTTTCAGCACAGATACGCAGTATTTT. Translated, it gives CASSLDGRAFSTDTQYF.

This clonotype occurred many times. The chain couples TRBV19 to TRBJ1-1, with 8 nucleotides matching TRBD1. Germline V gives CDR1 LNHDA, CDR2 SQIVND (reference sequence). The length of the CDR3 is 15 residues. Losses at the gene ends were 6 bases for V and 2 bases for J; bases not matched to a gene: 8. CDR3 DNA: TGTGCCAGTAGACTTGGACAGGGTGGCAACACTGAAGCTTTCTTT. Its protein is CASRLGQGGNTEAFF.

The genes are TRBV12-3 or TRBV12-4 and TRBJ2-3; 9 nucleotides align to TRBD2. The junction had 7 bases not matched to a gene; V was cut back by 6 bases and J by 6 bases. The CDR3 runs to 14 residues. The CDR3 nucleotides read TGTGCCAGCAGAGTAGCGGGAGTGCGGGATACGCAGTATTTT. Translated, it gives CASRVAGVRDTQYF.

The chain carries TRBV20-1 and TRBJ2-1; 14 bases agree with TRBD2. CDR1 is DFQATT and CDR2 is SNEGSKA in the germline V gene (reference sequence). CDR3 size: 16 residues. The ends lost 0 bases at V and 8 bases at J; junction bases unmatched: 6. CDR3 loop: CSARDPGLAGVDEQFF. The CDR3 region has the DNA TGCAGTGCTAGAGATCCGGGACTAGCGGGAGTCGATGAGCAGTTCTTC.

This clonotype was recorded a few times. The V call is TRBV19, the J call TRBJ2-7, with no clear D. The DNA end is a closer match to TRBJ2-1, so the J assignment may be wrong. CDR1 is LNHDA and CDR2 is SQIVND in the germline V gene (reference sequence). The CDR3 extends over 12 amino acids. The CDR3 here is CASSYSSYEQFF. DNA for the CDR3: TGTGCCAGTAGTTACAGCTCCTACGAGCAGTTCTTC.